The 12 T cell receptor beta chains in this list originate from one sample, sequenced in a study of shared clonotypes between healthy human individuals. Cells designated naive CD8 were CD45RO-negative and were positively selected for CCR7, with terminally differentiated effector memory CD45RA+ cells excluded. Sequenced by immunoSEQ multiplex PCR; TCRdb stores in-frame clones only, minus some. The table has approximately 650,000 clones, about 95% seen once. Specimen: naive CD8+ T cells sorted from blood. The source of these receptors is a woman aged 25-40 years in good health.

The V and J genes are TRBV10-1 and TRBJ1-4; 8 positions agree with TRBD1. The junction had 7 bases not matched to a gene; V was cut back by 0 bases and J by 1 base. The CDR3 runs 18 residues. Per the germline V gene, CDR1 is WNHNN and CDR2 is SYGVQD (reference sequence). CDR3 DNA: TGCGCCAGCAGTGAGTCGGGCAGGGGGCAAGGAACTAATGAAAAACTGTTTTTT. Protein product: CASSESGRGQGTNEKLFF.

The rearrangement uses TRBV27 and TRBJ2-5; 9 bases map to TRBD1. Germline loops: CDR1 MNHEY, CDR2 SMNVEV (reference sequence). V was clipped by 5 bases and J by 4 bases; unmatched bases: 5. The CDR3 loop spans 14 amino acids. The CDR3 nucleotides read TGTGCCAGCAGTATACAGGGGGCGGCAGAGACCCAGTACTTC. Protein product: CASSIQGAAETQYF.

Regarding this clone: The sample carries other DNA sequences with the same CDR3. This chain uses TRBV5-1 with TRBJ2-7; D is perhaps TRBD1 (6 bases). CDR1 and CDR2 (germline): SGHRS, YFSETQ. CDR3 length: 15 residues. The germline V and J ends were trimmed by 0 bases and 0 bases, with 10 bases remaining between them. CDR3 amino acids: CASSLGGGSSYEQYF. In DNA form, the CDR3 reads TGCGCCAGCAGCTTGGGAGGGGGTAGCTCCTACGAGCAGTACTTC.

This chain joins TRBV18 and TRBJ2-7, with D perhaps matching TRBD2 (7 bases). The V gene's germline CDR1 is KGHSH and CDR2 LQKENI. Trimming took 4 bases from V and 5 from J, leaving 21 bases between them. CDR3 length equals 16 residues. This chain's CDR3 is CASSLGGARSGDEQYF. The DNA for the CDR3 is TGTGCCAGCTCACTAGGGGGGGCGCGCTCGGGCGACGAGCAGTACTTC.

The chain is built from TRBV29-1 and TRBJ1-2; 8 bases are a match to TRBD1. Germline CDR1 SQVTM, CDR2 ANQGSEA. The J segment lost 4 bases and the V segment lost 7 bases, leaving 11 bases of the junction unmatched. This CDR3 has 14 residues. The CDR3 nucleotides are TGCAGCGCCGAGACCCAGGGGGCCGGCTATGGCTACACCTTC. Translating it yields CSAETQGAGYGYTF.

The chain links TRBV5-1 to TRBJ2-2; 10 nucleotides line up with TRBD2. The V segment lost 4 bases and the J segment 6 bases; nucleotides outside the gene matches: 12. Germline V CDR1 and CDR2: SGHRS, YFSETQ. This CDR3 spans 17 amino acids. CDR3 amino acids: CASSLKREGPDSGELFF. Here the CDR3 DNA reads TGCGCCAGCAGCCTGAAGCGGGAGGGCCCTGATTCCGGGGAGCTGTTTTTT. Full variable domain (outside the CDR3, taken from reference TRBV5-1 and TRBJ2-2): KAGVTQTPRYLIKTRGQQVTLSCSPISGHRSVSWYQQTPGQGLQFLFEYFSETQRNKGNFPGRFSGRQFSNSRSEMNVSTLELGDSALYLCASSLKREGPDSGELFFGEGSRLTVL.

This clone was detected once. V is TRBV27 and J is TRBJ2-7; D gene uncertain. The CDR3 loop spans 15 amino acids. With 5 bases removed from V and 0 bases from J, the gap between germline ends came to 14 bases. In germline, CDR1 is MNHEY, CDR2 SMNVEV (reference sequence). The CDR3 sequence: CASSRWTANSYEQYF. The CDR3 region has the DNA TGTGCCAGCAGTCGATGGACCGCAAACTCCTACGAGCAGTACTTC.

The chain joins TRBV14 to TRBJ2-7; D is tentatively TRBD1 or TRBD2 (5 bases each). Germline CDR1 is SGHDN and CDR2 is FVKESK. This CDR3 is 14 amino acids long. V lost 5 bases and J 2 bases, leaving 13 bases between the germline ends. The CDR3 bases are TGTGCCAGCAGCTACCGGGACCTGACCTACGAGCAGTACTTC. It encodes CASSYRDLTYEQYF.

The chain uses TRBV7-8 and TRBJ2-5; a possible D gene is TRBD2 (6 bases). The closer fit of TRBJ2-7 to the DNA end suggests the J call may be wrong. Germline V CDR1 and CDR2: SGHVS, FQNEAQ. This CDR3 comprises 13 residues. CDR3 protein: CASSLETSYEQYF. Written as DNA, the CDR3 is TGTGCCAGCAGCTTAGAGACTAGCTACGAGCAGTACTTC.

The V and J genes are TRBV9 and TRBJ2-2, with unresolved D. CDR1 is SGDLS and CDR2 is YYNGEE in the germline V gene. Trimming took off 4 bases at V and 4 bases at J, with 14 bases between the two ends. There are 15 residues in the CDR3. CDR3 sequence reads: CASSFSDASTGELFF. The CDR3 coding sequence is TGTGCCAGCAGCTTCTCGGACGCGAGCACCGGGGAGCTGTTTTTT.

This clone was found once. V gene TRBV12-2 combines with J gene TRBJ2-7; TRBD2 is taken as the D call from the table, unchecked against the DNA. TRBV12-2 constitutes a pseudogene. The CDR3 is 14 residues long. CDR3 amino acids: CASRHLAGAYEQYF. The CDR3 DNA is TGTGCAAGTCGCCATCTAGCGGGAGCATACGAGCAGTACTTC.

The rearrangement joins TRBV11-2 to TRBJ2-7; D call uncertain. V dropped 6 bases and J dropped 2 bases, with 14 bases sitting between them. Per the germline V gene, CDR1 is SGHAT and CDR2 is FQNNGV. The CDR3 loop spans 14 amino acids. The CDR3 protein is CASRTPGGPYEQYF. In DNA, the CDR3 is TGTGCCAGCAGAACGCCCGGCGGCCCCTACGAGCAGTACTTC.